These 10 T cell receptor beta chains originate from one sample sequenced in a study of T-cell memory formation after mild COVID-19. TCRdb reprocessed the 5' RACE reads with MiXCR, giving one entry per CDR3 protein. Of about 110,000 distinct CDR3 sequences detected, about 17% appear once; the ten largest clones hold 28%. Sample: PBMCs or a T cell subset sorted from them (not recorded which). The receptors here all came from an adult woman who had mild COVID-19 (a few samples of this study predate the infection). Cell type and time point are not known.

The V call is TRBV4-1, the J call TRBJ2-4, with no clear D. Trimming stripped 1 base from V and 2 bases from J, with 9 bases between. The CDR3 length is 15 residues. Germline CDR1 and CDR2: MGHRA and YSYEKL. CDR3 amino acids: CASSQGGGTKNIQYF. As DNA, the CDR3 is TGCGCCAGCAGCCAAGGTGGCGGTACCAAAAACATTCAGTACTTC.

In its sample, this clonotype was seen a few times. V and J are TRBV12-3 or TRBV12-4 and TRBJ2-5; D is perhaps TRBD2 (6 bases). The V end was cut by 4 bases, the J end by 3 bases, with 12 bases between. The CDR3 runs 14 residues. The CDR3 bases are TGTGCCAGCAGTTCTGTGACGGGGGAAGAGACCCAGTACTTC. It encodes CASSSVTGEETQYF.

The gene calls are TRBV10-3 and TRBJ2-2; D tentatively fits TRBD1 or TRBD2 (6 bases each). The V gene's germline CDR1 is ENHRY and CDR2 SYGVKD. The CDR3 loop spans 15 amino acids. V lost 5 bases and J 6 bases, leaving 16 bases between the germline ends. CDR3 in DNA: TGTGCCATCAGTAGGGGGGCAGTCGGTGCCGGGGAGCTGTTTTTT. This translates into CAISRGAVGAGELFF.

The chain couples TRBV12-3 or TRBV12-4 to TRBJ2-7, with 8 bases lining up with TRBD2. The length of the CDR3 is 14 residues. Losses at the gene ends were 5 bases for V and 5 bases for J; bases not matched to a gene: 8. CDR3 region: CASSPISGVDEQYF. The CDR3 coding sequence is TGTGCCAGCAGTCCAATTAGCGGGGTCGACGAGCAGTACTTC.

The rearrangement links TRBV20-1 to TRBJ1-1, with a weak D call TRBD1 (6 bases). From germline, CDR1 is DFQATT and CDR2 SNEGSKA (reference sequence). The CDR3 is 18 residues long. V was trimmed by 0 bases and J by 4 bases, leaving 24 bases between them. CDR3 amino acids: CSARDPGGRFAFSTEAFF. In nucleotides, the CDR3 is TGCAGTGCTAGAGATCCCGGGGGGCGCTTTGCGTTTAGCACTGAAGCTTTCTTT.

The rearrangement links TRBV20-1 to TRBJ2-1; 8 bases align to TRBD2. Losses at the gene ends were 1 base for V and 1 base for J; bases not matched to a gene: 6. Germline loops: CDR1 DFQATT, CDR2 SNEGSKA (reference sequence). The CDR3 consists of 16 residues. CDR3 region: CSARGGIAGSYNEQFF. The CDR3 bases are TGCAGTGCTAGAGGAGGAATAGCGGGATCCTACAATGAGCAGTTCTTC.

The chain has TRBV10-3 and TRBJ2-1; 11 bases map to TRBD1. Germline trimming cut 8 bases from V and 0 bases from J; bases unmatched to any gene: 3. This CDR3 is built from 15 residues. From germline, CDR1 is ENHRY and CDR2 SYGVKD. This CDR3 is CAIAGTGGSYNEQFF. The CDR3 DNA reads TGTGCCATCGCCGGGACAGGGGGCTCCTACAATGAGCAGTTCTTC.

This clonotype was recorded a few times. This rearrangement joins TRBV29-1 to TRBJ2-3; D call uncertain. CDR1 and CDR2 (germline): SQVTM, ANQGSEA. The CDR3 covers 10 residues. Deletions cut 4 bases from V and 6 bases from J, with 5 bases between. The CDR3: CSVGGDTQYF. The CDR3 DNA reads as TGCAGCGTTGGTGGGGATACGCAGTATTTT.

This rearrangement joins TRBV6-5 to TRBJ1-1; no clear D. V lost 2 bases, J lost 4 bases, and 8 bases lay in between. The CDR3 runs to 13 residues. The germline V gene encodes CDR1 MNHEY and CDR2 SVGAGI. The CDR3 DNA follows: TGTGCCAGCAGTTACGTGGGTGGCACTGAAGCTTTCTTT. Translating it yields CASSYVGGTEAFF.

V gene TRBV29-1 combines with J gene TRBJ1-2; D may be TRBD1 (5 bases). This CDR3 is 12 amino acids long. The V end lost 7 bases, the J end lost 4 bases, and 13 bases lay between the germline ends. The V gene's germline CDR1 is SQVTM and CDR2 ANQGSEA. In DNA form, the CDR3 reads TGCAGCGCCCAAGACAGATTCTATGGCTACACCTTC. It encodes CSAQDRFYGYTF. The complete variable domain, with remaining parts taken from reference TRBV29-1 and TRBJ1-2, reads SAVISQKPSRDICQRGTSLTIQCQVDSQVTMMFWYRQQPGQSLTLIATANQGSEATYESGFVIDKFPISRPNLTFSTLTVSNMSPEDSSIYLCSAQDRFYGYTFGSGTRLTVV.